These 30 T cell receptor beta chains were sequenced from one sample in a study of cytomegalovirus exposure and HLA in healthy donors. Researchers ran the PCR with 60 Vbeta and 13 Jbeta primers. Assay: immunoSEQ multiplex PCR; the TCRdb copy retains only in-frame clones and omits some. This sample yields 70,000 to 85,000 clones, of which approximately 57% are seen a single time; less than 7.5% belongs to the top ten. The material sequenced was PBMCs. These receptors were obtained from a man aged 30 to 39 in good health and CMV-seropositive.

This clone was recorded once. The chain combines TRBV11-2 with TRBJ2-5, with TRBD2 as a possible D gene (6 bases). V lost 5 bases and J lost 5, with 12 bases in between. Germline CDR1 and CDR2: SGHAT and FQNNGV. The CDR3 has 13 amino acids. CDR3 sequence (DNA): TGTGCCAGCAGCACTACTAGCAGGGAGACCCAGTACTTC. It encodes CASSTTSRETQYF.

Comment on this clone: At one boundary the junction diverges from the germline segment, which might be a read error. The chain links TRBV7-9 to TRBJ2-2; the match to TRBD2 covers 10 bases. This CDR3 is built from 15 residues. Germline V lookup: CDR1 SEHNR, CDR2 FQNEAQ (reference sequence). The CDR3 sequence: CASSPTSGNTGELLF. For the CDR3, the DNA is TGTGCCAGCAGCCCAACTAGCGGGAACACCGGGGAGCTGCTTTTT.

This clone was seen a handful of times. This chain uses TRBV6-5 with TRBJ1-2, with 7 bases aligning to TRBD1. The germline V gene has CDR1 MNHEY and CDR2 SVGAGI. CDR3 size: 14 residues. V shed 2 bases, J shed 7 bases, and the junction held 7 bases outside the gene matches. The CDR3 here is CASSYVTGDSGYTF. CDR3 DNA: TGTGCCAGCAGTTACGTCACAGGGGACTCTGGCTACACCTTC.

The chain recombines TRBV7-3 with TRBJ2-3; TRBD1 matches at 11 bases. This CDR3 has 15 residues. The trim removed 1 base at V and 5 bases at J, leaving 2 bases unmatched. The germline CDR1 and CDR2 sequences are SGHTA and FQGTGA. The CDR3 here is CASSLMGTGGDTQYF. The CDR3 bases are TGTGCCAGCAGCTTAATGGGGACAGGGGGAGATACGCAGTATTTT.

The CDR3 region has the DNA TGTGCCAGTAGTATCGGGGTTAATTATGGCTACACCTTC. This gives the protein CASSIGVNYGYTF. The chain employs TRBV19 and TRBJ1-2; no definite D call. The CDR3 is made up of 13 amino acids. V was clipped by 3 bases and J by 5 bases, with 10 bases between them. Germline assignment: CDR1 LNHDA and CDR2 SQIVND (reference sequence).

This clone has more than one count but fewer than ten. The CDR3 region has the DNA TGTGCCAGCAGCCACCGGGACAGGGCATCAGATACGCAGTATTTT. Protein: CASSHRDRASDTQYF. J is TRBJ2-3 and V is TRBV27, with 9 bases lining up with TRBD1. With V trimmed by 6 bases and J by 4 bases, 8 bases remained unmatched. Germline-derived CDR1 and CDR2 are MNHEY and SMNVEV (reference sequence). CDR3 length equals 15 residues.

V and J are TRBV5-4 and TRBJ2-5; 13 bases are shared with TRBD2. The V and J ends lost 4 bases and 0 bases, in that order; junction bases with no gene match: 6. Looked up from germline, CDR1 is SGHNT and CDR2 is YYREEE (reference sequence). This CDR3 region has 17 residues. This chain's CDR3 is CASSGGTSGTYQETQYF. The CDR3 nucleotides read TGTGCCAGCAGCGGAGGGACTAGCGGGACGTACCAAGAGACCCAGTACTTC.

This CDR3 is CASRAPGDTQYF. CDR3 sequence (DNA): TGTGCCAGCAGGGCTCCGGGAGATACGCAGTATTTT. The V gene is TRBV28, the J gene TRBJ2-3; D ambiguous. The CDR3 runs 12 residues. Germline values: CDR1 MDHEN, CDR2 SYDVKM. V was shortened by 6 bases and J by 5 bases, with 9 bases between the two germline ends.

The rearrangement joins TRBV5-6 to TRBJ1-6; D possibly corresponds to TRBD1 (6 bases). The germline V gene has CDR1 SGHDT and CDR2 YYEEEE. V was pared by 3 bases and J by 2 bases, with 18 bases between. CDR3 length: 18 residues. This CDR3 is CASSSYPRGVTYNSPLHF. The CDR3 DNA reads as TGTGCCAGCAGCTCTTACCCCAGGGGCGTCACCTATAATTCACCCCTCCACTTT. Based on the CDR3 plus reference TRBV5-6 and TRBJ1-6, the full variable domain is DAGVTQSPTHLIKTRGQQVTLRCSPKSGHDTVSWYQQALGQGPQFIFQYYEEEERQRGNFPDRFSGHQFPNYSSELNVNALLLGDSALYLCASSSYPRGVTYNSPLHFGNGTRLTVT.

The chain uses TRBV4-2 and TRBJ2-7; 14 bases fit TRBD2. This CDR3 has 14 residues. Trimming at V came to 4 bases and at J to 7 bases, leaving 3 bases not matched to a gene. Per germline, CDR1 LGHNA and CDR2 YNFKEQ. CDR3 nucleotides: TGTGCCAGCAGCCTGGGACTAGCGGGAGTTGAGCAGTACTTC. Protein product: CASSLGLAGVEQYF.

This chain joins TRBV4-2 and TRBJ2-5; TRBD2 matches at 11 bases. Per the germline V gene, CDR1 is LGHNA and CDR2 is YNFKEQ. This CDR3 is built from 17 residues. Trimming at V came to 3 bases and at J to 4 bases, leaving 10 bases not matched to a gene. In DNA, the CDR3 is TGTGCCAGCAGCCAGAGGAGTCTGGGGACTAGCGGAGAGACCCAGTACTTC. It encodes CASSQRSLGTSGETQYF.

The rearrangement links TRBV7-3 to TRBJ2-1; a weak D match, TRBD2 (6 bases). The germline V gene encodes CDR1 SGHTA and CDR2 FQGTGA. The CDR3 consists of 15 residues. Trimming shortened V by 6 bases and J by 4 bases, and 16 bases separated the two germline ends. The CDR3 loop is CASSWDSQSYNEQFF. In nucleotides, the CDR3 is TGTGCCAGCAGTTGGGACTCACAGAGTTACAATGAGCAGTTCTTC.

The CDR3 protein is CASSLSGLAGGFYEQYF. CDR3 sequence (DNA): TGTGCCAGCAGTTTATCGGGACTAGCGGGAGGTTTCTACGAGCAGTACTTC. The chain uses TRBV27 and TRBJ2-7; 15 nucleotides match TRBD2. The V gene's germline CDR1 is MNHEY and CDR2 SMNVEV (reference sequence). The CDR3 runs 17 residues. V trimming: 0 bases; J trimming: 3 bases; junction bases outside the gene matches: 3.

This chain uses TRBV2 with TRBJ2-1; 11 nucleotides align to TRBD2. Germline values: CDR1 SNHLY, CDR2 FYNNEI. V lost 8 bases, J lost 0 bases, and 12 bases stayed unmatched. This CDR3 has 18 residues. The CDR3 DNA reads TGTGCCAGCCCCAGGGCTAGCGGGAGGACCAGCTCCTACAATGAGCAGTTCTTC. Protein product: CASPRASGRTSSYNEQFF. Full variable domain (remainder filled in from reference TRBV2 and TRBJ2-1): EPEVTQTPSHQVTQMGQEVILRCVPISNHLYFYWYRQILGQKVEFLVSFYNNEISEKSEIFDDQFSVERPDGSNFTLKIRSTKLEDSAMYFCASPRASGRTSSYNEQFFGPGTRLTVL.

This clone has only a few counts. V and J are TRBV10-3 and TRBJ2-7, with 11 nucleotides matching TRBD2. This CDR3 region has 13 residues. Trimming at V came to 10 bases and at J to 2 bases, leaving 4 bases not matched to a gene. Germline assignment: CDR1 ENHRY and CDR2 SYGVKD. This chain's CDR3 is CASGTSGPYEQYF. The CDR3 DNA sequence: TGTGCCAGCGGGACTAGCGGTCCCTACGAGCAGTACTTC.

There are a few counts of this clone. The chain recombines TRBV30 with TRBJ1-2, with D unclear. Germline-derived CDR1 and CDR2 are GTSNPN and SVGIG (reference sequence). V was shortened by 3 bases and J by 5 bases, with 7 bases between the two germline ends. The CDR3 contains 11 residues. CDR3 coding DNA: TGTGCCTGGAGCCCGGGGTATGGCTACACCTTC. Translated, it gives CAWSPGYGYTF. Complete variable domain (other parts from reference TRBV30 and TRBJ1-2): SQTIHQWPATLVQPVGSPLSLECTVEGTSNPNLYWYRQAAGRGLQLLFYSVGIGQISSEVPQNLSASRPQDRQFILSSKKLLLSDSGFYLCAWSPGYGYTFGSGTRLTVV.

The V call is TRBV30, the J call TRBJ1-2; 8 nucleotides align to TRBD1. The junction had 7 bases not matched to a gene; V was cut back by 5 bases and J by 5 bases. Germline V gene sequence: CDR1 GTSNPN, CDR2 SVGIG (reference sequence). CDR3 length: 13 amino acids. DNA of the CDR3: TGTGCCTGGTGGCCCGGGACAGGTTATGGCTACACCTTC. This sequence encodes CAWWPGTGYGYTF.

The genes are TRBV30 and TRBJ1-2, with D perhaps TRBD1 (5 bases). V lost 0 bases to trimming and J lost 8 bases, with 13 bases between them. Germline CDR1 GTSNPN, CDR2 SVGIG (reference sequence). The CDR3 covers 13 residues. The CDR3: CAWSVDSLEGYTF. The CDR3 nucleotides read TGTGCCTGGAGTGTAGACAGCTTGGAGGGCTACACCTTC.

The V gene is TRBV28, the J gene TRBJ2-4, with D perhaps matching TRBD2 (6 bases). The CDR3 is made up of 17 amino acids. The germline V gene has CDR1 MDHEN and CDR2 SYDVKM. Trimming took 1 base from V and 7 from J, leaving 20 bases between them. The CDR3: CASSLFAGEAYENIQYF. In DNA form, the CDR3 reads TGTGCCAGCAGTTTATTCGCTGGGGAGGCGTATGAGAACATTCAGTACTTC.

The CDR3 here is CASSPGGRQYF. For the CDR3, the DNA is TGTGCCAGCAGCCCAGGGGGCAGGCAGTACTTC. The V and J genes are TRBV6-5 and TRBJ2-7, with 8 positions matching TRBD1. The CDR3 is made up of 11 amino acids. Germline V gene lookup returns CDR1 MNHEY and CDR2 SVGAGI. After removal of 6 bases from V and 9 bases from J, the junction contained 4 bases not matched to a gene.

V is TRBV5-5 and J is TRBJ2-2, with D possibly TRBD1 on 5 matching bases. V lost 2 bases, J lost 1 base, and 9 bases lay in between. This CDR3 spans 15 amino acids. Germline V gene sequence: CDR1 SGHKS, CDR2 YYEKEE (reference sequence). CDR3 sequence: CASSLGAENTGELFF. The CDR3 bases are TGTGCCAGCAGCTTAGGGGCAGAGAACACCGGGGAGCTGTTTTTT.

The chain recombines TRBV4-2 with TRBJ2-5, with 16 bases fitting TRBD2. Trimming removed 0 bases from V and 5 bases from J; junction bases left unmatched: 6. This CDR3 spans 18 amino acids. Germline CDR1 reads LGHNA; CDR2 reads YNFKEQ. In DNA, the CDR3 is TGTGCCAGCAGCCAAGAGGGACTAGCGGGAGGGCCTTTCGAGACCCAGTACTTC. Residues: CASSQEGLAGGPFETQYF.

This chain connects TRBV4-2 to TRBJ2-3, with D possibly matching TRBD1 (5 bases). The V gene lost 0 bases and the J gene lost 0 bases, with 10 bases spanning the gap. Per germline, CDR1 LGHNA and CDR2 YNFKEQ. This CDR3 has 16 amino acids. The CDR3 DNA reads TGTGCCAGCAGCCAAGATCCAAGGGGCAGCACAGATACGCAGTATTTT. This translates into CASSQDPRGSTDTQYF.

The CDR3 sequence is CATGQLSSYEQYF. The CDR3 nucleotides are TGTGCCACAGGACAGCTATCCTCCTACGAGCAGTACTTC. The chain has TRBV7-6 and TRBJ2-5, with D perhaps TRBD1 (6 bases). The closer fit of TRBJ2-7 to the DNA end suggests the J call may be wrong. CDR1 and CDR2 (germline): SGHVS, FNYEAQ. CDR3 length equals 13 residues.

This clone was seen only a few times. This chain links TRBV11-1 with TRBJ2-5; 8 positions agree with TRBD2. CDR3 size: 16 residues. From germline, CDR1 is SGHAT and CDR2 FQDESV (reference sequence). The V segment lost 5 bases and the J segment 1 base; nucleotides outside the gene matches: 9. CDR3 nucleotide sequence: TGTGCCAGCAGCCCCCGACTCACTAGCGGCCAAGAGACCCAGTACTTC. Amino acids: CASSPRLTSGQETQYF.

In this sample, this clone turned up a few times. The J gene is TRBJ2-2, the V gene TRBV7-2; D ambiguous. Trimming cost V 5 bases and J 4 bases, with 17 bases left between them. The CDR3 has 16 residues. The germline V gene encodes CDR1 SGHTA and CDR2 FQGNSA. In DNA form, the CDR3 reads TGTGCCAGCAGCCCCCAGGCTGAGACGCCCACCGGGGAGCTGTTTTTT. Translation gives CASSPQAETPTGELFF.

This clone has a handful of counts. V is TRBV11-3 and J is TRBJ2-5; 8 bases are a match to TRBD2. The CDR3 spans 16 residues. V gave up 4 bases and J gave up 2 bases; unmatched junction bases: 9. The germline gives CDR1 SGHNT, CDR2 YENEEA. The CDR3 sequence is CASSSPLAGRQETQYF. The CDR3 DNA is TGTGCCAGCAGCTCGCCCTTAGCGGGAAGGCAAGAGACCCAGTACTTC. Combining the CDR3 with reference TRBV11-3 and TRBJ2-5 gives the whole variable domain EAGVVQSPRYKIIEKKQPVAFWCNPISGHNTLYWYLQNLGQGPELLIRYENEEAVDDSQLPKDRFSAERLKGVDSTLKIQPAELGDSAVYLCASSSPLAGRQETQYFGPGTRLLVL.

Worth noting for this clone: The conserved closing phenylalanine or tryptophan is absent in this CDR3, likely reflecting a read error. This chain links TRBV6-1 with TRBJ2-3, with TRBD2 identical over 7 bases. Trimming removed 2 bases from V and 4 bases from J; junction bases left unmatched: 12. The CDR3 consists of 17 residues. From germline, CDR1 is MNHNS and CDR2 SASEGT. CDR3 sequence: CASSERGGAGLADTQYS. CDR3 DNA: TGTGCCAGCAGTGAACGTGGGGGAGCGGGACTTGCAGATACGCAGTATTCT.

V gene TRBV7-6 combines with J gene TRBJ1-2, with TRBD1 as a possible D gene (5 bases). CDR3 length: 15 residues. Germline-derived CDR1 and CDR2 are SGHVS and FNYEAQ. V was trimmed by 5 bases and J by 8 bases, leaving 21 bases between them. The CDR3 DNA is TGTGCCAGCAGCCCCCCCACGGGGGGAGGGACGGGCTACACCTTC. Translating gives CASSPPTGGGTGYTF.

There are a few counts of this clone. The chain couples TRBV28 to TRBJ1-1, with TRBD1 identical over 8 bases. This CDR3 is 16 amino acids long. From germline, CDR1 is MDHEN and CDR2 SYDVKM. The junction had 13 bases not matched to a gene; V was cut back by 6 bases and J by 4 bases. The CDR3 DNA follows: TGTGCCAGCAGCCACCTGGGCAGGGGGCTTGGCACTGAAGCTTTCTTT. This codes for CASSHLGRGLGTEAFF.